Shown below are 31 T cell receptor beta chains from a single sample sequenced in a study of T cells in Graves' hyperthyroidism and ophthalmopathy. The investigators amplified TCR beta CDR3 regions from RNA transcripts. TCR CDR3 underwent first-round RT-PCR with the HTBI primer set. Via MiXCR, TCRdb re-called the multiplex PCR reads, giving one row per CDR3 protein. The sample has about 300,000 distinct CDR3 sequences, around a sixth seen once. The sample consisted of blood. The receptors stem from a man aged 25 to 45 with Graves' hyperthyroidism.

This CDR3 reads CASSSGWGGPQYF. CDR3 nucleotides: TGTGCCAGCAGCTCGGGGTGGGGGGGTCCGCAGTATTTT. This sequence joins TRBV5-6 and TRBJ2-3; 7 nucleotides match TRBD2. This CDR3 has 13 amino acids. Trimming cost V 3 bases and J 10 bases; bases outside gene matches: 8. Germline V CDR1 and CDR2: SGHDT, YYEEEE.

The rearrangement links TRBV20-1 to TRBJ2-5; 7 bases match TRBD2. CDR3 length equals 14 residues. The V gene's germline CDR1 is DFQATT and CDR2 SNEGSKA (reference sequence). The V gene end was trimmed by 1 base and the J gene end by 13 bases; junction bases not matched to a gene: 15. Here the CDR3 reads CSARGGTSELKTYF. The DNA of the CDR3 is TGCAGTGCTAGAGGAGGCACTAGCGAGCTCAAGACGTACTTC.

V and J are TRBV3-1 and TRBJ1-2, with D perhaps TRBD1 (5 bases). V shed 4 bases and J shed 4 bases, with 13 bases lying between them. This CDR3 is built from 14 residues. Germline V gives CDR1 LGHDT, CDR2 YNNKEL (reference sequence). CDR3 in DNA: TGTGCCAGCAGCCCCTCAGGGTTCAGCTATGGCTACACCTTC. It is translated as CASSPSGFSYGYTF.

This clonotype was seen a handful of times. This chain links TRBV30 with TRBJ1-6; D is unresolved. Germline V gene data show CDR1 as GTSNPN and CDR2 as SVGIG (reference sequence). The V end was cut by 3 bases, the J end by 14 bases, with 14 bases between. The CDR3 is 12 residues long. DNA of the CDR3: TGTGCCTGGAGAGAGGACCGAGGTTCCCTCCACTTT. Encoded protein: CAWREDRGSLHF. Combining the CDR3 with reference TRBV30 and TRBJ1-6 gives the whole variable domain SQTIHQWPATLVQPVGSPLSLECTVEGTSNPNLYWYRQAAGRGLQLLFYSVGIGQISSEVPQNLSASRPQDRQFILSSKKLLLSDSGFYLCAWREDRGSLHFGNGTRLTVT.

On this clonotype: A clone one base away is much larger, so this may be a read error. The J gene is TRBJ2-1, the V gene TRBV20-1; D assignment may be TRBD1 or TRBD2 (5 bases each). This CDR3 has 16 amino acids. CDR1 and CDR2 from the germline V gene are DFQATT and SNEGSKA (reference sequence). This CDR3 is CSAREVGASSSNEQFF. As DNA, the CDR3 is TGCAGTGCTAGAGAGGTCGGGGCCAGCTCCTCCAATGAGCAGTTCTTC.

This clonotype showed up many times. CDR3 sequence reads: CASSSAAGYGYTF. CDR3 in DNA: TGTGCCAGCAGTTCCGCGGCTGGCTATGGCTACACCTTC. The rearrangement links TRBV12-3 or TRBV12-4 to TRBJ1-2; D gene uncertain. Trimming took 4 bases from V and 4 from J, leaving 10 bases between them. The CDR3 spans 13 residues.

This sequence joins TRBV29-1 and TRBJ1-1; D ambiguous. The germline gives CDR1 SQVTM, CDR2 ANQGSEA. Trimming shortened V by 0 bases and J by 0 bases, and 14 bases separated the two germline ends. CDR3 size: 16 residues. The CDR3 sequence: CSVEDGPDPMNTEAFF. The CDR3 bases are TGCAGCGTTGAAGATGGGCCAGACCCAATGAACACTGAAGCTTTCTTT.

This clonotype was seen more than once but under ten times. The gene calls are TRBV24-1 and TRBJ1-3; a possible D gene is TRBD1 (6 bases). Trimming removed 10 bases from V and 2 bases from J, with 11 bases in between. The germline V gene encodes CDR1 KGHDR and CDR2 SFDVKD. This CDR3 contains 13 residues. CDR3 in amino acids: CATSQGPGNTIYF. CDR3 nucleotide sequence: TGTGCCACGTCCCAGGGGCCTGGAAACACCATATATTTT.

This clonotype appeared a few times. The junction differs from germline at one of its ends, possibly a read error. This rearrangement joins TRBV2 to TRBJ2-2; 9 bases fit TRBD1. CDR3 length: 18 residues. Germline V CDR1 and CDR2: SNHLY, FYNNEI. The CDR3, as DNA: TGTGCCAGCAGTGCCCATAGGACAGGGGCGCGGAGGACCGGGGGGCTGTTTTTT. This encodes CASSAHRTGARRTGGLFF. The full variable domain, completed using reference TRBV2 and TRBJ2-2, is EPEVTQTPSHQVTQMGQEVILRCVPISNHLYFYWYRQILGQKVEFLVSFYNNEISEKSEIFDDQFSVERPDGSNFTLKIRSTKLEDSAMYFCASSAHRTGARRTGGLFFGEGSRLTVL.

The chain recombines TRBV19 with TRBJ1-6; no firm D call. V lost 3 bases, J lost 10 bases, and 7 bases lay in between. This CDR3 comprises 12 residues. Germline V lookup: CDR1 LNHDA, CDR2 SQIVND (reference sequence). CDR3 protein: CASSMVGSPLHF. In DNA, the CDR3 is TGTGCCAGTAGTATGGTTGGATCACCCCTCCACTTT.

The chain has TRBV7-9 and TRBJ1-6; D is perhaps TRBD1 (5 bases). CDR3 length equals 13 residues. Per germline, CDR1 SEHNR and CDR2 FQNEAQ (reference sequence). With 5 bases removed from V and 7 bases from J, the gap between germline ends came to 9 bases. The CDR3 DNA reads as TGTGCCAGCAGCCCTCGGGGGAATTCACCCCTCCACTTT. It specifies CASSPRGNSPLHF.

The sample holds a few counts of this clonotype. The chain employs TRBV27 and TRBJ2-1; a possible D gene is TRBD1 (6 bases). From germline, CDR1 is MNHEY and CDR2 SMNVEV (reference sequence). The CDR3 loop spans 15 amino acids. Trimming cost V 3 bases and J 6 bases, with 15 bases left between them. The CDR3 loop reads CASSFWTDACNEQFF. In DNA form, the CDR3 reads TGTGCCAGCAGTTTTTGGACAGACGCCTGCAATGAGCAGTTCTTC.

The chain employs TRBV5-6 and TRBJ2-3; 10 nucleotides agree with TRBD1. The CDR3 totals 18 residues. V was pared by 3 bases and J by 8 bases, with 18 bases of the junction left unmatched. The germline V gene has CDR1 SGHDT and CDR2 YYEEEE. The CDR3 nucleotides read TGTGCCAGCAGCTCCCTAGTGACCCCCGGGACAGGGGAAGGTACGCAGTATTTT. This sequence encodes CASSSLVTPGTGEGTQYF.

This clonotype was seen ten or more times. This chain uses TRBV11-2 with TRBJ2-7; no definite D call. The ends were cut back, 0 bases at V and 4 bases at J, with 13 bases in the middle. Germline assignment: CDR1 SGHAT and CDR2 FQNNGV. The CDR3 is 15 amino acids. Here the CDR3 reads CASSLEKRRTYEQYF. The DNA for the CDR3 is TGTGCCAGCAGCTTAGAGAAACGCAGGACGTACGAGCAGTACTTC.

This clonotype was detected only a few times. The chain couples TRBV6-1 to TRBJ2-7, with D possibly TRBD2 on 7 matching bases. Trimming removed 8 bases from V and 5 bases from J, with 16 bases in between. The CDR3 spans 13 residues. Germline V CDR1 and CDR2: MNHNS, SASEGT. CDR3 region: CASSGGVRHEQYF. For the CDR3, the DNA is TGTGCCAGCTCGGGGGGCGTCCGACACGAGCAGTACTTC.

The chain recombines TRBV3-1 with TRBJ2-1, with D perhaps TRBD1 or TRBD2 (5 bases each). V was pared by 4 bases and J by 9 bases, with 16 bases between. Germline-derived CDR1 and CDR2 are LGHDT and YNNKEL (reference sequence). The CDR3 extends over 14 amino acids. The CDR3 DNA sequence: TGTGCCAGCAGCCCCCAGGGACCCTTAGGTGAGCAGTTCTTC. It yields the protein CASSPQGPLGEQFF.

The V call is TRBV6-1, the J call TRBJ2-5, with 8 bases that match TRBD1. Trimming removed 5 bases from V and 4 bases from J; junction bases left unmatched: 9. This CDR3 region has 15 residues. CDR1 and CDR2 from the germline V gene are MNHNS and SASEGT. This CDR3 reads CASSPQGGIRETQYF. CDR3 nucleotide sequence: TGTGCCAGCAGTCCACAGGGGGGAATTCGAGAGACCCAGTACTTC.

This clonotype came up many times. CDR3 sequence: CASSLGGGRAYNEQFF. Written as DNA, the CDR3 is TGTGCCAGCAGCTTGGGGGGCGGGAGAGCCTACAATGAGCAGTTCTTC. The genes are TRBV5-6 and TRBJ2-1, with 7 positions matching TRBD2. V trimming: 0 bases; J trimming: 2 bases; junction bases outside the gene matches: 5. The CDR3 has 16 residues. The germline CDR1 and CDR2 sequences are SGHDT and YYEEEE.

In this sample, this clonotype turned up many times. The gene calls are TRBV2 and TRBJ2-5; D unresolved. V shed 8 bases and J shed 5 bases, with 6 bases lying between them. The V gene's germline CDR1 is SNHLY and CDR2 FYNNEI. The length of the CDR3 is 10 residues. CDR3 sequence: CASGRETQYF. The CDR3 DNA is TGTGCCAGCGGGCGGGAGACCCAGTACTTC.

This clonotype was recorded many times. J is TRBJ2-7 and V is TRBV6-2 or TRBV6-3; D ambiguous. CDR3 length: 14 residues. The V end lost 4 bases, the J end lost 1 base, and 11 bases lay between the germline ends. Germline V gene lookup returns CDR1 MNHEY and CDR2 SVGEGT. CDR3 sequence (DNA): TGTGCCAGCAGTTTCCCGGGCCCGTCCTACGAGCAGTACTTC. Protein sequence: CASSFPGPSYEQYF.

The rearrangement uses TRBV30 and TRBJ1-3; maybe TRBD1 (6 bases). Germline-derived CDR1 and CDR2 are GTSNPN and SVGIG (reference sequence). The CDR3 runs to 12 residues. Deletions cut 5 bases from V and 8 bases from J, with 13 bases between. CDR3 sequence reads: CAWSGEVYTIYF. DNA of the CDR3: TGTGCCTGGTCAGGGGAGGTCTACACCATATATTTT.

This clonotype was seen at least ten times. This chain joins TRBV7-2 and TRBJ2-3; either TRBD1 or TRBD2 may fit D (5 bases each). Germline CDR1 reads SGHTA; CDR2 reads FQGNSA. The CDR3 has 14 amino acids. V lost 8 bases and J lost 3, with 15 bases in between. The CDR3 sequence is CASLLGTGTDTQYF. DNA for the CDR3: TGTGCCAGCCTCCTCGGGACGGGAACAGATACGCAGTATTTT.

The sample holds many counts of this clonotype. This chain joins TRBV28 and TRBJ2-7, with D perhaps TRBD2 (5 bases). The V gene's germline CDR1 is MDHEN and CDR2 SYDVKM. This CDR3 has 12 amino acids. Trimming took off 6 bases at V and 6 bases at J, with 12 bases between the two ends. CDR3 in DNA: TGTGCCAGCAGGGGAGTCTGGAGCGAGCAGTACTTC. Its translation: CASRGVWSEQYF.

This clonotype has a count of ten or more. This CDR3 reads CASSVGWSYEQYF. The CDR3 nucleotides are TGTGCCAGCAGCGTCGGATGGTCCTACGAGCAGTACTTC. V gene TRBV9 combines with J gene TRBJ2-7; unclear D gene. This CDR3 contains 13 residues. Trimming took off 2 bases at V and 1 base at J, with 7 bases between the two ends. Germline V gene sequence: CDR1 SGDLS, CDR2 YYNGEE.

This clonotype has at least ten counts. The chain carries TRBV20-1 and TRBJ1-1; D uncertain. The germline V gene has CDR1 DFQATT and CDR2 SNEGSKA (reference sequence). V lost 6 bases and J 6 bases, leaving 11 bases between the germline ends. The CDR3 length is 11 residues. The CDR3 region is CSAGWVSEAFF. CDR3 DNA: TGCAGTGCAGGGTGGGTCTCTGAAGCTTTCTTT.

In nucleotides, the CDR3 is TGCGCCAACGGGGAGACTAGAGGCTACGAGCAGTACTTC. It yields the protein CANGETRGYEQYF. The V gene is TRBV10-1, the J gene TRBJ2-7; D is perhaps TRBD2 (6 bases). The CDR3 totals 13 residues. Germline CDR1 WNHNN, CDR2 SYGVQD (reference sequence). V lost 10 bases to trimming and J lost 3 bases, with 16 bases between them.

This clonotype appeared many times. The chain is built from TRBV20-1 and TRBJ2-5; TRBD2 matches at 13 bases. The germline gives CDR1 DFQATT, CDR2 SNEGSKA (reference sequence). J gave up 5 bases and V 3 bases, and 18 bases lay outside the gene matches. CDR3 length: 19 residues. The CDR3 nucleotides read TGCAGTGCTAGGGCCCCCCCCACTAAACTAGCGGGAGGGCCGGAGACCCAGTACTTC. Protein sequence: CSARAPPTKLAGGPETQYF.

This chain uses TRBV5-4 with TRBJ2-7, with 10 bases matching TRBD1. With V trimmed by 4 bases and J by 3 bases, 4 bases remained unmatched. The CDR3 is 14 amino acids. The germline V gene has CDR1 SGHNT and CDR2 YYREEE (reference sequence). DNA of the CDR3: TGTGCCAGCAGCCGGGACAGGGGCCTCTACGAGCAGTACTTC. Translated, it gives CASSRDRGLYEQYF.

This clonotype was observed a few times. The chain employs TRBV19 and TRBJ1-1; TRBD1 aligns across 9 bases. With V trimmed by 11 bases and J by 1 base, 11 bases remained unmatched. The germline V gene encodes CDR1 LNHDA and CDR2 SQIVND (reference sequence). CDR3 length: 15 amino acids. The DNA of the CDR3 is TGTGCCTCCCAAAGGGGACAGGGTAGGAACACTGAAGCTTTCTTT. This gives the protein CASQRGQGRNTEAFF.

In this sample, this clonotype turned up many times. The V and J genes are TRBV3-1 and TRBJ2-7; no reliable D call. Trimming left V 5 bases short and J 7 bases short, with 15 bases between. The germline V gene encodes CDR1 LGHDT and CDR2 YNNKEL (reference sequence). The CDR3 is 13 residues long. The CDR3 region is CASSKATSEEQYF. CDR3 in DNA: TGTGCCAGCAGCAAAGCCACCAGCGAAGAGCAGTACTTC.

V gene TRBV12-3 or TRBV12-4 combines with J gene TRBJ1-3, with a weak D call TRBD1 (6 bases). This CDR3 is built from 12 residues. V lost 6 bases to trimming and J lost 11 bases, with 14 bases between them. This CDR3 is CASRAGALPIYF. As DNA, the CDR3 is TGTGCCAGCAGGGCGGGGGCGCTCCCCATATATTTT.